These 8 T cell receptor beta chains originate from one sample sequenced in a study of T cell repertoires in cytomegalovirus infection. TCRdb reprocessed the reads via MiXCR and lists one record per CDR3 protein. The data show around 490,000 distinct CDR3 sequences, less than 30% seen once. Sequencing used PBMCs. These receptors came from a human donor in good health (CMV status not recorded). Some clones in this sample may be carry-over from other donors' samples.

The chain couples TRBV11-2 to TRBJ2-1; D tentatively reads TRBD1 or TRBD2 (5 bases each). With 5 bases removed from V and 14 bases from J, the gap between germline ends came to 22 bases. Germline V gene lookup returns CDR1 SGHAT and CDR2 FQNNGV. The CDR3 contains 14 residues. CDR3 amino acids: CASSPTPRDPRKFF. The CDR3 DNA reads as TGTGCCAGCAGCCCTACACCCCGGGACCCGAGGAAGTTCTTC. The variable domain in full, with the rest retrieved from reference TRBV11-2 and TRBJ2-1, is EAGVAQSPRYKIIEKRQSVAFWCNPISGHATLYWYQQILGQGPKLLIQFQNNGVVDDSQLPKDRFSAERLKGVDSTLKIQPAKLEDSAVYLCASSPTPRDPRKFFGPGTRLTVL.

The chain has TRBV29-1 and TRBJ1-3, with D possibly being TRBD1 (5 bases). V lost 4 bases and J lost 5, with 15 bases in between. Per the germline V gene, CDR1 is SQVTM and CDR2 is ANQGSEA. The CDR3 loop spans 14 amino acids. The CDR3 region is CSVVGGFARNTIYF. CDR3 DNA sequence: TGCAGCGTTGTGGGGGGTTTTGCTAGAAACACCATATATTTT.

The rearrangement links TRBV5-3 to TRBJ1-1; D unclear. TRBV5-3 is annotated as an ORF whose role is uncertain. The CDR3 spans 13 residues. V lost 8 bases and J lost 0, with 11 bases in between. The CDR3 nucleotides read TGTGCCAGCAAGGTGGAGGTGAACACTGAAGCTTTCTTT. Translation: CASKVEVNTEAFF.

This clonotype was recorded many times. The chain links TRBV7-2 to TRBJ1-3; possibly TRBD1 for D (5 bases). The CDR3 runs to 15 residues. V was cut by 5 bases and J by 0 bases, with 11 bases left in between. In germline, CDR1 is SGHTA, CDR2 FQGNSA. DNA for the CDR3: TGTGCCAGCAGCGCGGGACGGCTCTCTGGAAACACCATATATTTT. Translating gives CASSAGRLSGNTIYF. Full variable domain (missing parts from reference TRBV7-2 and TRBJ1-3): GAGVSQSPSNKVTEKGKDVELRCDPISGHTALYWYRQSLGQGLEFLIYFQGNSAPDKSGLPSDRFSAERTGGSVSTLTIQRTQQEDSAVYLCASSAGRLSGNTIYFGEGSWLTVV.

J is TRBJ2-1 and V is TRBV5-6; 12 nucleotides align to TRBD2. CDR3 length: 15 residues. Germline CDR1 and CDR2: SGHDT and YYEEEE. V was pared by 6 bases and J by 5 bases, with 6 bases of the junction left unmatched. The CDR3 protein is CASIKTSGRNNEQFF. The DNA of the CDR3 is TGTGCCAGCATCAAAACTAGCGGGAGGAACAATGAGCAGTTCTTC.

A few counts support this clonotype. The chain combines TRBV28 with TRBJ2-1; perhaps TRBD2 as D (6 bases). The CDR3 consists of 13 residues. Germline values: CDR1 MDHEN, CDR2 SYDVKM. V was trimmed by 5 bases and J by 9 bases, leaving 14 bases between them. The chain's CDR3 is CASSPRLESEQFF. CDR3 nucleotide sequence: TGTGCCAGCAGTCCGCGACTAGAATCTGAGCAGTTCTTC.

This clonotype has only a few counts. J is TRBJ2-1 and V is TRBV25-1; TRBD2 agrees at 13 bases. The junction had 6 bases not matched to a gene; V was cut back by 9 bases and J by 7 bases. The germline CDR1 and CDR2 sequences are MGHDK and SYGVNS. This CDR3 is 14 amino acids long. The CDR3 sequence is CASELAGGPNEQFF. The CDR3, as DNA: TGTGCCAGTGAACTAGCGGGAGGGCCGAATGAGCAGTTCTTC.

This rearrangement joins TRBV7-9 to TRBJ1-4, with a possible D match to TRBD1 (5 bases). Germline CDR1 reads SEHNR; CDR2 reads FQNEAQ (reference sequence). The CDR3 is 14 residues long. V lost 8 bases, J lost 3 bases, and 13 bases lay in between. Here the CDR3 reads CASGLGASNEKLFF. CDR3 DNA sequence: TGTGCCAGCGGGCTCGGGGCCTCTAATGAAAAACTGTTTTTT.